One T cell receptor (beta chain) is described in this entry. No antigen is known for it. With 60 Vbeta and 13 Jbeta primers, the PCR was carried out. Libraries were prepared by immunoSEQ multiplex PCR; TCRdb keeps only in-frame clonotypes and omits some of them. The repertoire holds 100,000 to 140,000 clones, with approximately 79% as singletons. The sample is drawn from a study of cytomegalovirus exposure and HLA in healthy donors. Whole-study results and caveats: According to a later analysis, donors in an Asian-associated ancestry cluster reportedly had fewer N-insertions than the roughly 640-donor mean.

The CDR3 loop spans 15 amino acids. V lost 2 bases and J 10 bases, leaving 18 bases between the germline ends. Germline V gene sequence: CDR1 LGHNA, CDR2 YSLEER. The V and J genes are TRBV4-3 and TRBJ1-5; D is possibly TRBD1 (5 bases). This sequence was found in a woman in her thirties or forties in good health and CMV-seropositive. The sequencing sample was made of PBMCs. The CDR3 coding sequence is TGCGCCAGCAGCCAAACAATCGGGGGGAGCAATCCCCAGCATTTT. This codes for CASSQTIGGSNPQHF.